This TCR beta chain was captured by sequencing in a study of identical twins. This clonotype showed up just a few times. Its antigen is currently unknown. Findings and caveats of the study: Zero-insertion analyses might be partly confounded by invariant T cells like MAIT and iNKT. When twins shared out-of-frame alpha sequences, those sequences had excess low generation probability.

A single record per CDR3 protein comes from TCRdb applying MiXCR to the 5' RACE reads. The profile shows some 1,700,000 distinct CDR3 sequences, less than 35% of them singletons. The TCR originated in a newborn girl in good health. Sequencing input: cord blood.

CDR3 sequence: CASSVTSDRGAEAFF. CDR3 DNA sequence: TGTGCCAGCAGTGTGACCTCGGACAGGGGGGCTGAAGCTTTCTTT. This chain uses TRBV28 with TRBJ1-1; 10 positions agree with TRBD1. With V trimmed by 5 bases and J by 6 bases, 9 bases remained unmatched. The CDR3 has 15 residues. The germline gives CDR1 MDHEN, CDR2 SYDVKM.